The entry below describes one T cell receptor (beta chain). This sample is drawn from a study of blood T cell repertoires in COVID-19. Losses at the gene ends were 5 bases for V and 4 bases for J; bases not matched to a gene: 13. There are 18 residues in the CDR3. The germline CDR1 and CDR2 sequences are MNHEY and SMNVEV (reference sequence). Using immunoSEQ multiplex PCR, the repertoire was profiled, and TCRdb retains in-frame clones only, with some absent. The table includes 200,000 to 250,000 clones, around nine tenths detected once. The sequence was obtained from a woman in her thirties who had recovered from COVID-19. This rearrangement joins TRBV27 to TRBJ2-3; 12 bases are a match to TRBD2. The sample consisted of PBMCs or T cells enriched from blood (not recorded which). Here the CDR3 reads CASSRLAGVLAGADTQYF. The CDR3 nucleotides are TGTGCCAGCAGTCGACTAGCGGGAGTTCTCGCTGGCGCAGATACGCAGTATTTT.